In its sample, the clone carrying this TCR beta chain was seen many times. No antigen is known for it. Preparation of naive CD8 libraries involved roughly 19,000 to 1,100,000 sorted cells and 10%, 30% or 50% RNA. This CDR3 region has 16 residues. V was pared by 3 bases and J by 6 bases, with 8 bases of the junction left unmatched. Germline CDR1 is SGHVS and CDR2 is FNYEAQ. This sample stems from a study of molecular identifiers for immune sequencing clone quantification. General study points: Because of identical TCR molecules sharing a barcode, sizes of highly expanded clones could be underestimated. The study found clones above 20 RNA copies held over 98% of effector molecules and under 1% in naive cells.

Bulk libraries came from a prior protocol with listed TCR primers. TCRdb redid the calling of the PCR reads with MiXCR, one entry per CDR3 protein. This sample has approximately 37,000 distinct CDR3 sequences, with over 15% found just once. The receptor comes from a human donor in good health. Some libraries in this study had Jurkat cell RNA spiked in. The chain uses TRBV7-6 and TRBJ1-6; TRBD1 matches at 7 bases. The sample was naive CD8+ T cells from blood, with Jurkat cell RNA spiked in. Described subset: FACS-sorted CD8+CD4-CCR7+CD45RA+ naive T cells. The CDR3 DNA is TGTGCCAGCAGCTTGTCTGACAGGGATCCTAATTCACCCCTCCACTTT. Translation: CASSLSDRDPNSPLHF.